The present T cell receptor beta chain was sequenced within a study of blood T cell repertoires in COVID-19. Overall study: The United States, Italy and Spain supplied acute and convalescent COVID-19 samples. T cells, B-cell-depleted T cells, or PBMCs supplied cDNA or gDNA.

Per the original data handling: Amplification from reference gene primers served as the basis for estimated nucleated cell counts. Assay used: immunoSEQ multiplex PCR; TCRdb lists only in-frame clones, some missing. V and J calls and clone size are given by that table; D and trimming were obtained from the DNA. The data show roughly 120,000 clones, roughly 90% seen once. This CDR3 is built from 16 residues. The V end was cut by 3 bases, the J end by 3 bases, with 16 bases between. Germline loops: CDR1 MDHEN, CDR2 SYDVKM. This clone was counted once. This clonotype originated in a human donor in a cohort sampled during active COVID-19. The rearrangement links TRBV28 to TRBJ2-3; perhaps TRBD2 as D (6 bases). The sequencing input was peripheral blood. The CDR3 reads CASSFDRGLGTDTQYF. The CDR3 DNA reads as TGTGCCAGCAGTTTTGACCGGGGACTCGGTACAGATACGCAGTATTTT.